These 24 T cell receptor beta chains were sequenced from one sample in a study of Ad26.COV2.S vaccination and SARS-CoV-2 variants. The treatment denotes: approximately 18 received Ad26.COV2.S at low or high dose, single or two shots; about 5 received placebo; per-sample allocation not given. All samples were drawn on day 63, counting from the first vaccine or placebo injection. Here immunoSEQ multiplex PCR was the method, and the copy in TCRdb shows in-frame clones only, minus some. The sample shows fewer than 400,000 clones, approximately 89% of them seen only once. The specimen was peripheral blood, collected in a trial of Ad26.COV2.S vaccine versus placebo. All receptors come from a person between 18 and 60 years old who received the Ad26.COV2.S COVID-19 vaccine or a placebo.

The CDR3: CASSLAGVGYNEQFF. The CDR3, as DNA: TGTGCCAGCAGCTTAGCGGGAGTAGGCTACAATGAGCAGTTCTTC. The J gene is TRBJ2-1, the V gene TRBV7-6; TRBD2 might be the D (5 bases). The CDR3 has 15 amino acids. Looked up from germline, CDR1 is SGHVS and CDR2 is FNYEAQ. Trimming cost V 0 bases and J 3 bases, with 9 bases left between them.

CDR3 loop: CASSRGYEQYF. As DNA, the CDR3 is TGTGCCAGCAGCCGGGGGTACGAGCAGTACTTC. V and J are TRBV6-5 and TRBJ2-7, with a weak D call TRBD2 (6 bases). CDR3 length equals 11 residues. The ends were cut back, 6 bases at V and 4 bases at J, with 7 bases in the middle. CDR1 and CDR2 from the germline V gene are MNHEY and SVGAGI.

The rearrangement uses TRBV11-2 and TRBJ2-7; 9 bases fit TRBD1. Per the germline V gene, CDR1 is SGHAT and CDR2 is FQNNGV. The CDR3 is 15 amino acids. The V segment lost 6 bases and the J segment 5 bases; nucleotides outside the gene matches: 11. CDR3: CASRSPGQGWNEQYF. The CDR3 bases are TGTGCCAGCAGAAGCCCGGGACAGGGTTGGAACGAGCAGTACTTC.

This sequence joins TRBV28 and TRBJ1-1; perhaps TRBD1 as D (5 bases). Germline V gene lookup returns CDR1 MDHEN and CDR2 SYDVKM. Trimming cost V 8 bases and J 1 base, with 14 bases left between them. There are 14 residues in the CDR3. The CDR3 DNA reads TGTGCCAGCCATACCCCGACAGCGAACACTGAAGCTTTCTTT. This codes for CASHTPTANTEAFF.

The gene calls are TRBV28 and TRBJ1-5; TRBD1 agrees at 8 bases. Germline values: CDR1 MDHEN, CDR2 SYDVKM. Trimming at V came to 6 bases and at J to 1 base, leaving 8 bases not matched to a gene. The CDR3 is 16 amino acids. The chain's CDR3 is CASRPGQGGSNQPQHF. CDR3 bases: TGTGCCAGCAGACCCGGACAGGGTGGGAGCAATCAGCCCCAGCATTTT. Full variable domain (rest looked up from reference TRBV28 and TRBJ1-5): DVKVTQSSRYLVKRTGEKVFLECVQDMDHENMFWYRQDPGLGLRLIYFSYDVKMKEKGDIPEGYSVSREKKERFSLILESASTNQTSMYLCASRPGQGGSNQPQHFGDGTRLSIL.

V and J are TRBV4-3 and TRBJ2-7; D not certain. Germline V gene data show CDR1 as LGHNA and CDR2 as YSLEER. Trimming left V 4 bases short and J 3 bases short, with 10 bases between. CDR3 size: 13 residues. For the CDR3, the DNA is TGCGCCAGCAGCCGATCGATGAGCTACGAGCAGTACTTC. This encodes CASSRSMSYEQYF.

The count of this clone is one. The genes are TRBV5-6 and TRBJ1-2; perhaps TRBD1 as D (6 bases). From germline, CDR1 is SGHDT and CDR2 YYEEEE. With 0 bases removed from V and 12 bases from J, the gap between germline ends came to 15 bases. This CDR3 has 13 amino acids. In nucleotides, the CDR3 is TGTGCCAGCAGCTTGGCGGGACACCCGAAAGACACCTTC. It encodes CASSLAGHPKDTF.

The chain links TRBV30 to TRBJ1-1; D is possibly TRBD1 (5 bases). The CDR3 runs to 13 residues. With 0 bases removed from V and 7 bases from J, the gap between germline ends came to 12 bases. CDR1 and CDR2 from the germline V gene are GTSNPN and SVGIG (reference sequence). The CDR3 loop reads CAWSVLRVGEAFF. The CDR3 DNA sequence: TGTGCCTGGAGTGTACTCAGGGTTGGTGAAGCTTTCTTT.

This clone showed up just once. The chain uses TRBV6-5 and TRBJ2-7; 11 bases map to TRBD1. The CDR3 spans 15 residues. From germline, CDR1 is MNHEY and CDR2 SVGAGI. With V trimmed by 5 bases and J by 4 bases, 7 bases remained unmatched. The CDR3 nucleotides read TGTGCCAGCAGTCGGACAGGGGGCGCGGCGTACGAGCAGTACTTC. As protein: CASSRTGGAAYEQYF.

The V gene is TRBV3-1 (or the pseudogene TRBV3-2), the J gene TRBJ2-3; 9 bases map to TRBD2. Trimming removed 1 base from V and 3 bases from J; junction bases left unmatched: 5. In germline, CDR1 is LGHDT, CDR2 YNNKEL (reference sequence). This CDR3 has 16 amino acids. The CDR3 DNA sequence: TGTGCCAGCAGCCAAGGGGCTAGCGGGATAACAGATACGCAGTATTTT. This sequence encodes CASSQGASGITDTQYF.

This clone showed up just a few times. DNA for the CDR3: TGTGCCAGCAGTTACTCTGGGACAGGGAGCGGTGAGCAGTACTTC. Encoded protein: CASSYSGTGSGEQYF. The V and J genes are TRBV6-2 or TRBV6-3 and TRBJ2-7, with TRBD1 identical over 9 bases. CDR3 length: 15 amino acids. J lost 7 bases, V lost 0 bases, and 7 bases had no gene match. CDR1 MNHEY and CDR2 SVGEGT come from the germline V gene.

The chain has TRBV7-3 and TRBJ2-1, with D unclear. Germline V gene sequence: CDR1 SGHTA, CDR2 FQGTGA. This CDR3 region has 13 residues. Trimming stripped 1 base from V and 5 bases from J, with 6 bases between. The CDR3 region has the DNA TGTGCCAGCAGCTTAATTGAGGACAATGAGCAGTTCTTC. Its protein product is CASSLIEDNEQFF.

CDR3 residues: CASSGQGARTGELFF. As DNA, the CDR3 is TGTGCCAGCAGTGGACAGGGGGCGAGGACCGGGGAGCTGTTTTTT. The J gene is TRBJ2-2, the V gene TRBV2; 10 bases are a match to TRBD1. The V gene's germline CDR1 is SNHLY and CDR2 FYNNEI. The CDR3 is 15 residues long. Trimming removed 4 bases from V and 5 bases from J; junction bases left unmatched: 4.

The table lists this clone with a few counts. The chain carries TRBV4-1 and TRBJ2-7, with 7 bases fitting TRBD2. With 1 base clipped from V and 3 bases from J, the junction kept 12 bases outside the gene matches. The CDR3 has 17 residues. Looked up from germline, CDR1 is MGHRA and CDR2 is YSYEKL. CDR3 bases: TGCGCCAGCAGCCAAGTTCCCCAGCGGGACGTGATCTACGAGCAGTACTTC. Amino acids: CASSQVPQRDVIYEQYF.

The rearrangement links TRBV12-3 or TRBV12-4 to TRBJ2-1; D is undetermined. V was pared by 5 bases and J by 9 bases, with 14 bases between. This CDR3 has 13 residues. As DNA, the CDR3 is TGTGCCAGCAGTAGGGTCGGATTGCTTGAGCAGTTCTTC. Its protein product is CASSRVGLLEQFF.

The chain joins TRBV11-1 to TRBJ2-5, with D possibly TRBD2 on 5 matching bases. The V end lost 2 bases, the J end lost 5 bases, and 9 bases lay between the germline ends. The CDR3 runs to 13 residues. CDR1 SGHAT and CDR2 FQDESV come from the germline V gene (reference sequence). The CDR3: CASSLHGVETQYF. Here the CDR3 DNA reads TGTGCCAGCAGCTTACACGGGGTCGAGACCCAGTACTTC.

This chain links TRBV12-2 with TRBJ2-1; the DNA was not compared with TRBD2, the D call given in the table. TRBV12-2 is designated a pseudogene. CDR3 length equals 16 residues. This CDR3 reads CASRSLRRSSYNEQFF. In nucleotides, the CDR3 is TGTGCAAGTCGCTCCCTCAGGAGGAGCTCCTACAATGAGCAGTTCTTC.

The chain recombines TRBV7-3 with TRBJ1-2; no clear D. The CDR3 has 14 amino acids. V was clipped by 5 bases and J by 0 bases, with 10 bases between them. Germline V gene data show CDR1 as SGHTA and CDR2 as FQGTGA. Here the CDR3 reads CASSPGPANYGYTF. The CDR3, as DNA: TGTGCCAGCAGCCCCGGTCCTGCTAACTATGGCTACACCTTC.

The CDR3 bases are TGTGCCAGCAGCCCTGAGGGTCACCCAGAGACCCAGTACTTC. Residues: CASSPEGHPETQYF. This rearrangement joins TRBV9 to TRBJ2-5; a possible D gene is TRBD2 (5 bases). V was trimmed by 4 bases and J by 4 bases, leaving 14 bases between them. The CDR3 runs to 14 residues. Germline assignment: CDR1 SGDLS and CDR2 YYNGEE.

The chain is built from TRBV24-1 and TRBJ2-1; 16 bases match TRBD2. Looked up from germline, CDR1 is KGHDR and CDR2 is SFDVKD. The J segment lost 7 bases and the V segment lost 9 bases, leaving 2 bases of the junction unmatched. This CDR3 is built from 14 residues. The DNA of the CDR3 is TGTGCCACCTCGGGACTAGCGGGAGGGAATGAGCAGTTCTTC. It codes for CATSGLAGGNEQFF.

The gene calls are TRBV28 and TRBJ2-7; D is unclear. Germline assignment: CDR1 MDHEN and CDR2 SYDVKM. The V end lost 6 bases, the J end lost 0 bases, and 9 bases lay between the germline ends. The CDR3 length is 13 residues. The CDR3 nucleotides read TGTGCCAGCAGCGTGGGGTCCTCCTACGAGCAGTACTTC. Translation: CASSVGSSYEQYF.

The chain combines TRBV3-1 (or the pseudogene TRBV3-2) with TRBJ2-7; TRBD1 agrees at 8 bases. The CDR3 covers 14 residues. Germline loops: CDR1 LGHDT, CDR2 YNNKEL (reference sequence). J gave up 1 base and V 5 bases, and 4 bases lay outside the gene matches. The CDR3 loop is CASSSRGRSYEQYF. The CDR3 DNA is TGTGCCAGCAGCTCCAGGGGGCGGTCCTACGAGCAGTACTTC.

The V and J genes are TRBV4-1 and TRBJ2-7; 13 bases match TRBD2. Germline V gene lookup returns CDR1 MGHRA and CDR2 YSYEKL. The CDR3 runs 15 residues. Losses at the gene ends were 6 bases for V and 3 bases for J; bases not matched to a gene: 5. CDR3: CASRGGTSGNYEQYF. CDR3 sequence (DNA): TGCGCCAGCAGGGGTGGGACTAGCGGGAACTACGAGCAGTACTTC.

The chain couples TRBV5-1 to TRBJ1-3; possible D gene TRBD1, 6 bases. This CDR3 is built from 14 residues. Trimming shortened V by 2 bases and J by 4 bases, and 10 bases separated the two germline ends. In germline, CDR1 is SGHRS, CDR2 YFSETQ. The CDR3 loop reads CASSLEQGGNTIYF. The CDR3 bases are TGCGCCAGCAGCTTAGAACAGGGAGGAAACACCATATATTTT.